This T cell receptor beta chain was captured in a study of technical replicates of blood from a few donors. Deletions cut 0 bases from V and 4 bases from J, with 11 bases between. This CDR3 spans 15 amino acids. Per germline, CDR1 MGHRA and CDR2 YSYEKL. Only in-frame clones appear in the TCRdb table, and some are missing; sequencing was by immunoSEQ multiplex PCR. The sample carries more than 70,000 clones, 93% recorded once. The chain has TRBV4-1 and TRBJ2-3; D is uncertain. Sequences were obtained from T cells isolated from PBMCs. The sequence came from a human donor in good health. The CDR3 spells CASSQDLGSPDTQYF. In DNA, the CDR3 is TGCGCCAGCAGCCAAGATCTGGGCTCCCCAGATACGCAGTATTTT.